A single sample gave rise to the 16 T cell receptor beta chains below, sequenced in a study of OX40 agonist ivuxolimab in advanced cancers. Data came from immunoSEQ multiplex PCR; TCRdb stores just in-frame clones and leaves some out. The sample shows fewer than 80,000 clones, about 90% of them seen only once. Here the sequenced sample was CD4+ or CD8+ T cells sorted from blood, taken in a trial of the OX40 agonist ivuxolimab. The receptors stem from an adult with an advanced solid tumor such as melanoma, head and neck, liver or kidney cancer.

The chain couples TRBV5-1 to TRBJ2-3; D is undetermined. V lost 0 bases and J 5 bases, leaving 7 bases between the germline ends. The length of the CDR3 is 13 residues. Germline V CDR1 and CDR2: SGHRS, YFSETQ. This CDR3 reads CASSLEGLDTQYF. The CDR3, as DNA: TGCGCCAGCAGCTTGGAGGGATTAGATACGCAGTATTTT.

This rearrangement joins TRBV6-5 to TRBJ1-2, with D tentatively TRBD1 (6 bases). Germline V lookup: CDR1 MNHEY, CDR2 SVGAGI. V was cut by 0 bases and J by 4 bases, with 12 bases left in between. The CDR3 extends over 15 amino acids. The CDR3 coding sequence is TGTGCCAGCAGTTACTCGCAAACAGGGTTCTATGGCTACACCTTC. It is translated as CASSYSQTGFYGYTF.

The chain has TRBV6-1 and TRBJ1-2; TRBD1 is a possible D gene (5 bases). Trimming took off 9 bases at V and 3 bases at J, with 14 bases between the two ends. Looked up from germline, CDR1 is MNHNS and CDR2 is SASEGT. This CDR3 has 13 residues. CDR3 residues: CARSRGWDYGYTF. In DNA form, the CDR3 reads TGTGCCAGATCAAGGGGATGGGACTATGGCTACACCTTC.

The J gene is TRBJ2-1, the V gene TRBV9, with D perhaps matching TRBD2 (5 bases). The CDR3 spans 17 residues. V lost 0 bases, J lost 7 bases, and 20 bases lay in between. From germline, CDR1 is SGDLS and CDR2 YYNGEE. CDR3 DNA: TGTGCCAGCAGCGTAGCTCGTAGTAGCGCTCTGGGGAATGAGCAGTTCTTC. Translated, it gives CASSVARSSALGNEQFF.

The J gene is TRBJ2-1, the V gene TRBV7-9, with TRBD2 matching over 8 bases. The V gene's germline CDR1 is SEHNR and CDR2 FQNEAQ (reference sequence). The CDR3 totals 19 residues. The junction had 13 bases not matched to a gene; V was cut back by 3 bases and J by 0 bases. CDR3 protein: CASSFLRASGWSSYNEQFF. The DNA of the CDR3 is TGTGCCAGCAGCTTCCTTAGAGCTAGCGGGTGGAGCTCCTACAATGAGCAGTTCTTC.

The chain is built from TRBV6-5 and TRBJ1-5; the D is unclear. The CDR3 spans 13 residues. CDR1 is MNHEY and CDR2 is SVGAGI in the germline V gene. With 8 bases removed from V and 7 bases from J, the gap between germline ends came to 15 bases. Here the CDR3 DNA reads TGTGCCAGCCCCCATGAGGGTGGGCAGCCCCAGCATTTT. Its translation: CASPHEGGQPQHF.

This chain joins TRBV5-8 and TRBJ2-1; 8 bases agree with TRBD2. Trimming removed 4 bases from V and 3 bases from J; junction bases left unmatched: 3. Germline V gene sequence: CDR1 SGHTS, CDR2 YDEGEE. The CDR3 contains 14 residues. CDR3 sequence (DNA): TGTGCCAGCAGCCCCGCGGGAGGCTACAATGAGCAGTTCTTC. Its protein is CASSPAGGYNEQFF.

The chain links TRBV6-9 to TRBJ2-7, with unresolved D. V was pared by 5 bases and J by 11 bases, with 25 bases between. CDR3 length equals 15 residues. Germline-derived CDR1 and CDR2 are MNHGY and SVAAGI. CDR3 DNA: TGTGCCAGCAGTCATAAACCGCCCCTGATCAGTAGGGAGTACTTC. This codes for CASSHKPPLISREYF.

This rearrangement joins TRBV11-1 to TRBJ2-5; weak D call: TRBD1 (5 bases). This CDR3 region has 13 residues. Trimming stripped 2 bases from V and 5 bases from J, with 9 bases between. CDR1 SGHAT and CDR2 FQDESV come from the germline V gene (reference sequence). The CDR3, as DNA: TGTGCCAGCAGCTTATCAGGGTCGGAGACCCAGTACTTC. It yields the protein CASSLSGSETQYF.

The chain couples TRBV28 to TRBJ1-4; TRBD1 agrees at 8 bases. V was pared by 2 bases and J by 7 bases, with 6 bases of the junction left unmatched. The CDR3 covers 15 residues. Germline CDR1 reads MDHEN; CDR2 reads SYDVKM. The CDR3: CASSLRSGGPEKLFF. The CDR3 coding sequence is TGTGCCAGCAGTTTAAGGTCAGGGGGCCCTGAAAAACTGTTTTTT.

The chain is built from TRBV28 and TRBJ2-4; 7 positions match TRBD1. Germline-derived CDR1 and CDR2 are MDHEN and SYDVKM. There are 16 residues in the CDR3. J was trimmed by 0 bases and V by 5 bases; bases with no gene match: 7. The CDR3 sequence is CASSPGQTLAKNIQYF. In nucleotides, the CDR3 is TGTGCCAGCAGTCCGGGACAGACTCTAGCCAAAAACATTCAGTACTTC.

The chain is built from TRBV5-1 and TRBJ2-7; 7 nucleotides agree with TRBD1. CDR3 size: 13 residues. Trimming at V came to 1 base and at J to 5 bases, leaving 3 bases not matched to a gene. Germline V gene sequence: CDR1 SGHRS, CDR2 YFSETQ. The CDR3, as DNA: TGCGCCAGCAGCTTGCCGACAGGGAACGAGCAGTACTTC. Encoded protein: CASSLPTGNEQYF. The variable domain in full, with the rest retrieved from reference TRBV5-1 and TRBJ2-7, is KAGVTQTPRYLIKTRGQQVTLSCSPISGHRSVSWYQQTPGQGLQFLFEYFSETQRNKGNFPGRFSGRQFSNSRSEMNVSTLELGDSALYLCASSLPTGNEQYFGPGTRLTVT.

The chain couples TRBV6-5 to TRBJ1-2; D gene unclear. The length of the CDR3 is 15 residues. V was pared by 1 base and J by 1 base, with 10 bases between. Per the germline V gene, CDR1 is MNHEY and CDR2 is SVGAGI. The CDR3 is CASSYYSTHNYGYTF. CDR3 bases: TGTGCCAGCAGTTACTATTCGACACATAACTATGGCTACACCTTC.

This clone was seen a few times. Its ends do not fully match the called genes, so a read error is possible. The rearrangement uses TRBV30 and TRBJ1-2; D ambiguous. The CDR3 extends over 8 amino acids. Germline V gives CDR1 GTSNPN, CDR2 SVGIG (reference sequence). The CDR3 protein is CAWSSGPF. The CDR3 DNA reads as TGTGCCTGGAGTTCGGGCCCCTTC.

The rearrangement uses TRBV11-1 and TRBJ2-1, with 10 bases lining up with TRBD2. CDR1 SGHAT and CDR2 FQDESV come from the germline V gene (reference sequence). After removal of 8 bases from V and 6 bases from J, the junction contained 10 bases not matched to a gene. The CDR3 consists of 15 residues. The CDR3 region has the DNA TGTGCCAGCTCACAGGGACTAGCGATGGGCAATGAGCAGTTCTTC. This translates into CASSQGLAMGNEQFF.

The CDR3 DNA reads TGTGCCAGCAGCGCCAAGGGACAGGGGACCTACAATGAGCAGTTCTTC. This sequence encodes CASSAKGQGTYNEQFF. J is TRBJ2-1 and V is TRBV9; 10 bases match TRBD1. There are 16 residues in the CDR3. Germline V gene sequence: CDR1 SGDLS, CDR2 YYNGEE. V gave up 3 bases and J gave up 2 bases; unmatched junction bases: 5.